These 31 T cell receptor beta chains originate from one sample sequenced in a study of blood T cell repertoires in COVID-19. Profiling relied on immunoSEQ multiplex PCR, and the TCRdb table lists in-frame clones only, not all of them. The table lists around 41,000 clones, about 89% of them singletons, with 15% to 18% in the top ten. The sequenced material came from peripheral blood. The receptors were sampled from a woman aged 30 to 39 in a cohort sampled during active COVID-19.

This chain uses TRBV11-2 with TRBJ2-1; no reliable D call. The CDR3 has 15 amino acids. From germline, CDR1 is SGHAT and CDR2 FQNNGV. Trimming removed 1 base at V and 0 bases at J, with 7 bases between. This CDR3 reads CASSLAGLSYNEQFF. The DNA for the CDR3 is TGTGCCAGCAGCTTAGCCGGTCTCTCCTACAATGAGCAGTTCTTC.

The rearrangement uses TRBV5-1 and TRBJ1-3; D remains ambiguous. V was clipped by 0 bases and J by 1 base, with 8 bases between them. Germline lookup yields CDR1 SGHRS and CDR2 YFSETQ. The CDR3 sequence is 15 residues long. CDR3 sequence: CASSLGAGSGNTIYF. In nucleotides, the CDR3 is TGCGCCAGCAGCTTGGGCGCCGGGTCTGGAAACACCATATATTTT.

The V gene is TRBV6-5, the J gene TRBJ1-6; D may be TRBD1 (5 bases). CDR1 is MNHEY and CDR2 is SVGAGI in the germline V gene. The CDR3 has 15 amino acids. Trimming left V 8 bases short and J 7 bases short, with 18 bases between. The CDR3 protein is CASGAPGRVNSPLHF. In DNA, the CDR3 is TGTGCCAGCGGGGCCCCCGGCAGGGTGAATTCACCCCTCCACTTT.

This clone was recorded only once. J is TRBJ2-2 and V is TRBV7-3; 8 positions agree with TRBD2. The CDR3 runs 16 residues. The germline CDR1 and CDR2 sequences are SGHTA and FQGTGA. J lost 4 bases, V lost 2 bases, and 6 bases had no gene match. The CDR3 reads CASSLGPSGFTGELFF. CDR3 coding DNA: TGTGCCAGCAGCTTAGGTCCTAGCGGGTTCACCGGGGAGCTGTTTTTT.

The V gene is TRBV19, the J gene TRBJ2-5, with D perhaps TRBD1 (6 bases). Trimming pared 5 bases from V and 5 bases from J, leaving 21 bases between. The CDR3 covers 16 residues. Germline CDR1 is LNHDA and CDR2 is SQIVND (reference sequence). CDR3 nucleotides: TGTGCCAGTAGTTCAGCGGCCGCAGGGGAGCGCGAGACCCAGTACTTC. Its translation is CASSSAAAGERETQYF.

The rearrangement links TRBV28 to TRBJ1-6; the D is unclear. Germline assignment: CDR1 MDHEN and CDR2 SYDVKM. The CDR3 is made up of 16 amino acids. The V gene lost 5 bases and the J gene lost 0 bases, with 11 bases spanning the gap. The CDR3 is CASSPIDSSYNSPLHF. CDR3 sequence (DNA): TGTGCCAGCAGTCCAATAGATAGCTCCTATAATTCACCCCTCCACTTT.

This sequence joins TRBV19 and TRBJ1-1; the D gene is possibly TRBD1 (6 bases). V dropped 6 bases and J dropped 8 bases, with 13 bases sitting between them. From germline, CDR1 is LNHDA and CDR2 SQIVND (reference sequence). The CDR3 is made up of 12 amino acids. The CDR3 loop is CASRHRTAEAFF. The CDR3 nucleotides are TGTGCCAGTAGACATCGGACAGCCGAAGCTTTCTTT.

The genes are TRBV5-1 and TRBJ1-3; D not resolved. V was clipped by 5 bases and J by 1 base, with 22 bases between them. This CDR3 region has 18 residues. Germline V gene data show CDR1 as SGHRS and CDR2 as YFSETQ. CDR3 loop: CASSPGLLGPMSGNTIYF. The CDR3 nucleotides are TGCGCCAGCAGTCCTGGACTTCTCGGGCCGATGTCTGGAAACACCATATATTTT. Looking up the rest from reference TRBV5-1 and TRBJ1-3 gives the full variable domain: KAGVTQTPRYLIKTRGQQVTLSCSPISGHRSVSWYQQTPGQGLQFLFEYFSETQRNKGNFPGRFSGRQFSNSRSEMNVSTLELGDSALYLCASSPGLLGPMSGNTIYFGEGSWLTVV.

The chain couples TRBV7-3 to TRBJ1-2; 7 bases fit TRBD1. Trimming took 5 bases from V and 3 from J; bases not matched to a gene: 9. The CDR3 covers 15 residues. Germline assignment: CDR1 SGHTA and CDR2 FQGTGA. The CDR3 sequence is CASSPTGWKDYGYTF. The CDR3 DNA reads TGTGCCAGCAGCCCGACAGGGTGGAAGGACTATGGCTACACCTTC.

The rearrangement links TRBV7-8 to TRBJ2-3; 8 bases match TRBD2. The CDR3 has 16 residues. CDR1 SGHVS and CDR2 FQNEAQ come from the germline V gene. V lost 2 bases and J lost 4; bases outside the gene matches: 8. The CDR3 region is CASSLWVLREADTQYF. In nucleotides, the CDR3 is TGTGCCAGCAGCTTATGGGTTTTGCGGGAGGCAGATACGCAGTATTTT.

This chain joins TRBV7-6 and TRBJ2-2, with a tentative D call TRBD2 (6 bases). The CDR3 loop spans 15 amino acids. V gave up 0 bases and J gave up 1 base, with 6 bases separating them. Germline-derived CDR1 and CDR2 are SGHVS and FNYEAQ. The CDR3 is CASSLAGGNTGELFF. DNA for the CDR3: TGTGCCAGCAGCTTAGCGGGAGGGAACACCGGGGAGCTGTTTTTT. Using reference TRBV7-6 and TRBJ2-2 for the parts outside the CDR3, the full variable domain is GAGVSQSPRYKVTKRGQDVALRCDPISGHVSLYWYRQALGQGPEFLTYFNYEAQQDKSGLPNDRFSAERPEGSISTLTIQRTEQRDSAMYRCASSLAGGNTGELFFGEGSRLTVL.

The chain carries TRBV5-6 and TRBJ2-1; 11 nucleotides agree with TRBD2. V lost 0 bases, J lost 7 bases, and 3 bases stayed unmatched. Looked up from germline, CDR1 is SGHDT and CDR2 is YYEEEE. This CDR3 region has 15 residues. The CDR3 sequence is CASSLASGRRNEQFF. The CDR3, as DNA: TGTGCCAGCAGCTTGGCTAGCGGGAGGCGAAATGAGCAGTTCTTC.

V usage is TRBV29-1 and J usage is TRBJ2-7; TRBD1 agrees at 10 bases. Germline trimming cut 7 bases from V and 2 bases from J; bases unmatched to any gene: 8. The CDR3 is 14 amino acids. Per germline, CDR1 SQVTM and CDR2 ANQGSEA. CDR3 in amino acids: CSGSGTGATYEQYF. For the CDR3, the DNA is TGCAGCGGATCCGGGACAGGGGCAACCTACGAGCAGTACTTC.

The V gene is TRBV29-1, the J gene TRBJ2-1; the match to TRBD2 covers 10 bases. With 4 bases clipped from V and 4 bases from J, the junction kept 4 bases outside the gene matches. This CDR3 region has 14 residues. Germline V gene sequence: CDR1 SQVTM, CDR2 ANQGSEA. The CDR3 loop is CSVASSGSYNEQFF. Written as DNA, the CDR3 is TGCAGCGTTGCGTCTAGCGGGAGTTACAATGAGCAGTTCTTC.

This chain connects TRBV28 to TRBJ2-4; tentatively, D is TRBD1 (6 bases). V shed 3 bases and J shed 7 bases, with 16 bases lying between them. CDR1 is MDHEN, CDR2 SYDVKM, per germline. The CDR3 totals 15 residues. CDR3 amino acids: CASSFAGPQGNIQYF. The CDR3 nucleotides are TGTGCCAGCAGTTTTGCCGGGCCCCAGGGGAACATTCAGTACTTC.

The chain carries TRBV27 and TRBJ2-7; 9 bases line up with TRBD1. Trimming at V came to 6 bases and at J to 2 bases, leaving 5 bases not matched to a gene. In germline, CDR1 is MNHEY, CDR2 SMNVEV (reference sequence). This CDR3 comprises 14 residues. The CDR3: CASRAQGAAYEQYF. The DNA of the CDR3 is TGTGCCAGCAGGGCACAGGGGGCGGCCTACGAGCAGTACTTC.

The chain is built from TRBV5-4 and TRBJ1-3; 7 bases agree with TRBD1. The CDR3 runs to 16 residues. Per the germline V gene, CDR1 is SGHNT and CDR2 is YYREEE (reference sequence). V was pared by 4 bases and J by 0 bases, with 7 bases of the junction left unmatched. DNA for the CDR3: TGTGCCAGCAGCCTAAACAGGGGATCCTCTGGAAACACCATATATTTT. It yields the protein CASSLNRGSSGNTIYF.

This clone was counted a single time. The chain links TRBV6-6 to TRBJ2-3, with TRBD2 matching 8 bases. Germline CDR1 and CDR2: MNHNY and SVGAGI (reference sequence). The CDR3 contains 16 residues. V was clipped by 0 bases and J by 3 bases; unmatched bases: 5. The CDR3 nucleotides read TGTGCCAGCAGTTACTCAACTAGCGGAACAACAGATACGCAGTATTTT. This sequence encodes CASSYSTSGTTDTQYF.

The chain recombines TRBV9 with TRBJ1-1; 10 bases are shared with TRBD1. CDR1 is SGDLS and CDR2 is YYNGEE in the germline V gene. The CDR3 sequence is 14 residues long. V shed 4 bases, J shed 4 bases, and the junction held 4 bases outside the gene matches. CDR3 sequence: CASSTGQGGTEAFF. CDR3 nucleotide sequence: TGTGCCAGCAGCACCGGACAGGGGGGCACTGAAGCTTTCTTT.

CDR3 sequence reads: CASSQGLGEQFF. The CDR3 nucleotides read TGTGCCAGCAGCCAAGGACTTGGGGAGCAGTTCTTC. The rearrangement joins TRBV3-1 (or the pseudogene TRBV3-2) to TRBJ2-1; D gene unclear. Between the trimmed V and J ends, which lost 1 base and 10 bases, there was a span of 8 bases. Germline V gene lookup returns CDR1 LGHDT and CDR2 YNNKEL (reference sequence). The CDR3 is 12 amino acids.

V gene TRBV5-1 combines with J gene TRBJ2-7; D not certain. The length of the CDR3 is 13 residues. Deletions cut 0 bases from V and 5 bases from J, with 9 bases between. Looked up from germline, CDR1 is SGHRS and CDR2 is YFSETQ. CDR3 sequence reads: CASSLGLVNEQYF. The CDR3 nucleotides are TGCGCCAGCAGCTTGGGTCTAGTTAACGAGCAGTACTTC. The full variable domain, in which reference TRBV5-1 and TRBJ2-7 provide the parts outside the CDR3, is KAGVTQTPRYLIKTRGQQVTLSCSPISGHRSVSWYQQTPGQGLQFLFEYFSETQRNKGNFPGRFSGRQFSNSRSEMNVSTLELGDSALYLCASSLGLVNEQYFGPGTRLTVT.

This chain joins TRBV14 and TRBJ1-1; no firm D call. Trimming left V 4 bases short and J 0 bases short, with 15 bases between. The CDR3 runs 16 residues. CDR1 and CDR2 from the germline V gene are SGHDN and FVKESK. The CDR3 is CASSLQAVPMNTEAFF. The DNA of the CDR3 is TGTGCCAGCAGCCTCCAAGCGGTCCCGATGAACACTGAAGCTTTCTTT. Full variable domain (outside the CDR3, taken from reference TRBV14 and TRBJ1-1): EAGVTQFPSHSVIEKGQTVTLRCDPISGHDNLYWYRRVMGKEIKFLLHFVKESKQDESGMPNNRFLAERTGGTYSTLKVQPAELEDSGVYFCASSLQAVPMNTEAFFGQGTRLTVV.

This clone was seen only once. The J gene is TRBJ2-2, the V gene TRBV30; D is ambiguous. CDR3 length equals 15 residues. Germline V CDR1 and CDR2: GTSNPN, SVGIG (reference sequence). Trimming removed 2 bases at V and 4 bases at J, with 14 bases between. CDR3 residues: CAWSPTVLVTGELFF. CDR3 sequence (DNA): TGTGCCTGGAGTCCTACGGTGCTGGTCACCGGGGAGCTGTTTTTT.

The chain combines TRBV29-1 with TRBJ1-2; D is possibly TRBD1 (5 bases). This CDR3 has 14 amino acids. V was trimmed by 0 bases and J by 6 bases, leaving 14 bases between them. In germline, CDR1 is SQVTM, CDR2 ANQGSEA. The CDR3: CSVEEAGGADGYTF. The CDR3, as DNA: TGCAGCGTTGAAGAAGCGGGGGGAGCAGATGGCTACACCTTC.

The chain combines TRBV9 with TRBJ2-1; 8 bases are a match to TRBD2. CDR3 size: 15 residues. Losses at the gene ends were 0 bases for V and 4 bases for J; bases not matched to a gene: 3. Germline V lookup: CDR1 SGDLS, CDR2 YYNGEE. DNA of the CDR3: TGTGCCAGCAGCGTAGGTAGCGGGGCGTACAATGAGCAGTTCTTC. Its translation: CASSVGSGAYNEQFF.

This rearrangement joins TRBV5-1 to TRBJ2-7; 9 bases are a match to TRBD2. This CDR3 has 14 amino acids. CDR1 SGHRS and CDR2 YFSETQ come from the germline V gene. Trimming at V came to 0 bases and at J to 5 bases, leaving 3 bases not matched to a gene. The CDR3 reads CASSLERGGDEQYF. CDR3 nucleotides: TGCGCCAGCAGCTTGGAACGCGGGGGGGACGAGCAGTACTTC.

The chain joins TRBV2 to TRBJ2-3; 13 bases map to TRBD2. Trimming cost V 6 bases and J 3 bases; bases outside gene matches: 6. CDR1 is SNHLY, CDR2 FYNNEI, per germline. The CDR3 runs 16 residues. The CDR3 is CASRPGLAGPTDTQYF. The CDR3 region has the DNA TGTGCCAGCAGGCCGGGACTAGCGGGGCCGACAGATACGCAGTATTTT. Full variable domain (outside the CDR3, taken from reference TRBV2 and TRBJ2-3): EPEVTQTPSHQVTQMGQEVILRCVPISNHLYFYWYRQILGQKVEFLVSFYNNEISEKSEIFDDQFSVERPDGSNFTLKIRSTKLEDSAMYFCASRPGLAGPTDTQYFGPGTRLTVL.

This clone was seen more than once but under ten times. CDR3 loop: CASSVGASGSRGETQYF. The CDR3, as DNA: TGTGCCAGCAGCGTAGGGGCTAGCGGGAGTCGGGGAGAGACCCAGTACTTC. V is TRBV9 and J is TRBJ2-5; TRBD2 matches 10 bases. The CDR3 contains 17 residues. With V trimmed by 0 bases and J by 4 bases, 9 bases remained unmatched. Germline lookup yields CDR1 SGDLS and CDR2 YYNGEE.

The chain recombines TRBV19 with TRBJ2-7, with D maybe TRBD1 (7 bases). The germline V gene has CDR1 LNHDA and CDR2 SQIVND (reference sequence). Trimming cost V 4 bases and J 2 bases, with 18 bases left between them. This CDR3 has 16 amino acids. CDR3: CASSTPAGQRAYEQYF. CDR3 sequence (DNA): TGTGCCAGTAGTACCCCGGCGGGACAGAGAGCCTACGAGCAGTACTTC. Full variable domain (remainder filled in from reference TRBV19 and TRBJ2-7): DGGITQSPKYLFRKEGQNVTLSCEQNLNHDAMYWYRQDPGQGLRLIYYSQIVNDFQKGDIAEGYSVSREKKESFPLTVTSAQKNPTAFYLCASSTPAGQRAYEQYFGPGTRLTVT.

The chain combines TRBV5-4 with TRBJ2-7; maybe TRBD2 (6 bases). Germline V CDR1 and CDR2: SGHNT, YYREEE (reference sequence). Deletions cut 0 bases from V and 3 bases from J, with 22 bases between. The CDR3 runs to 18 residues. The CDR3 nucleotides read TGTGCCAGCAGCTTGGGATTTAGCGGAGGAGGGAGTCTCTACGAGCAGTACTTC. Its translation: CASSLGFSGGGSLYEQYF.

This sequence joins TRBV7-9 and TRBJ2-2; TRBD1 is a possible D gene (5 bases). This CDR3 contains 14 residues. The V gene's germline CDR1 is SEHNR and CDR2 FQNEAQ (reference sequence). The V gene lost 8 bases and the J gene lost 2 bases, with 12 bases spanning the gap. DNA for the CDR3: TGTGCCAGCGGGGCAGGGTATAACACCGGGGAGCTGTTTTTT. It is translated as CASGAGYNTGELFF. Full variable domain (remainder filled in from reference TRBV7-9 and TRBJ2-2): DTGVSQNPRHKITKRGQNVTFRCDPISEHNRLYWYRQTLGQGPEFLTYFQNEAQLEKSRLLSDRFSAERPKGSFSTLEIQRTEQGDSAMYLCASGAGYNTGELFFGEGSRLTVL.